A single sample is the source of the 27 T cell receptor beta chains below, sequenced in a study of cytomegalovirus exposure and HLA in healthy donors. Primers: 60 Vbeta forward and 13 Jbeta reverse. The repertoire was sequenced with immunoSEQ multiplex PCR; TCRdb's copy has only in-frame clones and lacks some. The top ten hold 0.65% to 0.75% of the sample, which has over 150,000 clones, 80% seen once. The sample was PBMCs. The receptors here all came from a boy between 5 and 17 years old in good health and CMV-seronegative.

The genes are TRBV19 and TRBJ1-2; D is uncertain. V was clipped by 5 bases and J by 4 bases, with 17 bases between them. Germline CDR1 LNHDA, CDR2 SQIVND (reference sequence). This CDR3 contains 15 residues. CDR3 residues: CASSLQEIVTYGYTF. The CDR3 nucleotides read TGTGCCAGTAGTCTGCAGGAAATAGTCACCTATGGCTACACCTTC.

The rearrangement links TRBV4-2 to TRBJ2-2, with TRBD2 identical over 12 bases. Germline V lookup: CDR1 LGHNA, CDR2 YNFKEQ. The CDR3 is made up of 21 amino acids. V lost 4 bases, J lost 6 bases, and 21 bases stayed unmatched. The CDR3 nucleotides read TGTGCCAGCAGCCCGCTAGCCTTACTAGCGGGGGGCCCCTCAGGCTCCGGGGAGCTGTTTTTT. Protein product: CASSPLALLAGGPSGSGELFF.

This clone has just a few counts. This sequence joins TRBV6-5 and TRBJ1-6; D call uncertain. The germline V and J ends were trimmed by 10 bases and 5 bases, with 12 bases remaining between them. Germline CDR1 MNHEY, CDR2 SVGAGI. This CDR3 comprises 13 residues. The CDR3 DNA follows: TGTGCCACCACTGGCGGGGATAATTCACCCCTCCACTTT. It yields the protein CATTGGDNSPLHF.

This clone turned up a few times. The V and J genes are TRBV7-2 and TRBJ1-1; D uncertain. This CDR3 is 13 amino acids long. Trimming cost V 4 bases and J 1 base, with 7 bases left between them. Germline V lookup: CDR1 SGHTA, CDR2 FQGNSA. DNA of the CDR3: TGTGCCAGCAGCTCGTTTAGGAACACTGAAGCTTTCTTT. This gives the protein CASSSFRNTEAFF.

The chain couples TRBV27 to TRBJ2-1; TRBD1 agrees at 9 bases. CDR1 and CDR2 from the germline V gene are MNHEY and SMNVEV (reference sequence). This CDR3 spans 15 amino acids. The trim removed 6 bases at V and 4 bases at J, leaving 7 bases unmatched. CDR3 DNA sequence: TGTGCCAGCAGATTTCCGGGACAGGGATACAATGAGCAGTTCTTC. Translated: CASRFPGQGYNEQFF.

The CDR3, as DNA: TGTGCCAGCAGCTTCGGGACAGGGAATGGCTACACCTTC. Translated, it gives CASSFGTGNGYTF. V gene TRBV11-3 combines with J gene TRBJ1-2, with 9 bases fitting TRBD1. Germline loops: CDR1 SGHNT, CDR2 YENEEA. The length of the CDR3 is 13 residues. V lost 3 bases to trimming and J lost 6 bases; unmatched junction nucleotides: 2.

This clone was seen once. The chain joins TRBV5-6 to TRBJ1-6; TRBD1 might be the D (5 bases). CDR3 length: 15 residues. Germline V gene data show CDR1 as SGHDT and CDR2 as YYEEEE. Trimming pared 0 bases from V and 7 bases from J, leaving 11 bases between. The CDR3 loop reads CASSLGLRTNSPLHF. CDR3 DNA: TGTGCCAGCAGCTTGGGTCTTCGGACAAATTCACCCCTCCACTTT.

The chain carries TRBV6-6 and TRBJ2-7; TRBD1 matches 7 bases. J lost 0 bases, V lost 5 bases, and 7 bases had no gene match. Germline V gene data show CDR1 as MNHNY and CDR2 as SVGAGI (reference sequence). The CDR3 is made up of 15 amino acids. DNA of the CDR3: TGTGCCAGCAGTCGGCTAGGGGGCCGCTCCTACGAGCAGTACTTC. Residues: CASSRLGGRSYEQYF.

V is TRBV4-1 and J is TRBJ1-2; tentative D call: TRBD1 (5 bases). The germline V and J ends were trimmed by 2 bases and 1 base, with 17 bases remaining between them. The CDR3 consists of 17 residues. Germline V lookup: CDR1 MGHRA, CDR2 YSYEKL. CDR3 coding DNA: TGCGCCAGCAGCCAAAGGCGGCTTAAGGGGTTTAACTATGGCTACACCTTC. This sequence encodes CASSQRRLKGFNYGYTF.

This chain links TRBV5-1 with TRBJ1-6; no reliable D call. Germline V CDR1 and CDR2: SGHRS, YFSETQ. The V gene lost 0 bases and the J gene lost 2 bases, with 9 bases spanning the gap. The CDR3 totals 16 residues. This chain's CDR3 is CASSLGREPYNSPLHF. As DNA, the CDR3 is TGCGCCAGCAGCTTGGGGAGGGAACCCTATAATTCACCCCTCCACTTT.

V is TRBV12-5 and J is TRBJ1-5; weak D call: TRBD1 (6 bases). Germline CDR1 LGHNT, CDR2 FRNRAP. The CDR3 loop spans 14 amino acids. V was shortened by 4 bases and J by 5 bases, with 12 bases between the two germline ends. DNA for the CDR3: TGTGCTAGTGGTTGGGAGACAGGCTATCAGCCCCAGCATTTT. Translating gives CASGWETGYQPQHF.

V and J are TRBV5-4 and TRBJ2-4, with 8 bases identical to TRBD1. V shed 4 bases and J 4 bases; nucleotides not matched to a gene: 7. CDR1 is SGHNT, CDR2 YYREEE, per germline (reference sequence). This CDR3 spans 15 amino acids. The CDR3 protein is CASSPPTGEKNIQYF. The CDR3 DNA reads as TGTGCCAGCAGCCCCCCGACAGGGGAAAAAAACATTCAGTACTTC.

V gene TRBV18 combines with J gene TRBJ1-2, with D hard to call. Germline V gene sequence: CDR1 KGHSH, CDR2 LQKENI. The CDR3 loop spans 14 amino acids. V lost 3 bases and J lost 4, with 12 bases in between. This CDR3 is CASSPFGESYGYTF. CDR3 DNA sequence: TGTGCCAGCTCACCCTTTGGAGAGTCCTATGGCTACACCTTC.

The CDR3 DNA reads as TGCGCCAGCGTCGTGGACAGGCTAACTGAAGCTTTCTTT. Residues: CASVVDRLTEAFF. This chain uses TRBV10-2 with TRBJ1-1; TRBD1 aligns across 7 bases. The CDR3 has 13 residues. Trimming took 8 bases from V and 5 from J; bases not matched to a gene: 8. Germline V gene lookup returns CDR1 WSHSY and CDR2 SAAADI.

The genes are TRBV19 and TRBJ2-2; D not certain. With 0 bases removed from V and 1 base from J, the gap between germline ends came to 3 bases. This CDR3 is built from 14 residues. Per germline, CDR1 LNHDA and CDR2 SQIVND (reference sequence). Here the CDR3 DNA reads TGTGCCAGTAGTATAGATAGGAACACCGGGGAGCTGTTTTTT. This gives the protein CASSIDRNTGELFF.

The chain uses TRBV29-1 and TRBJ2-3, with 7 bases fitting TRBD1. The CDR3 length is 14 residues. Unmatched junction bases numbered 14, after V lost 8 bases and J lost 6 bases. The germline gives CDR1 SQVTM, CDR2 ANQGSEA. The CDR3 nucleotides read TGCAGCCAAAAGGGGGCAGGGCCAGTGGATACGCAGTATTTT. Translated, it gives CSQKGAGPVDTQYF.

The rearrangement uses TRBV19 and TRBJ2-1; TRBD2 matches at 13 bases. Germline V gene data show CDR1 as LNHDA and CDR2 as SQIVND (reference sequence). V dropped 5 bases and J dropped 10; count of bases not matched to a gene: 8. The CDR3 spans 15 residues. In DNA, the CDR3 is TGTGCCAGTAGTGAACGGACTAGCGGGAGAAGCGAGCAGTTCTTC. It translates to CASSERTSGRSEQFF.

V usage is TRBV4-1 and J usage is TRBJ2-5; 14 bases match TRBD2. V shed 2 bases and J 9 bases; nucleotides not matched to a gene: 2. The CDR3 is 14 residues long. Germline loops: CDR1 MGHRA, CDR2 YSYEKL. The CDR3 DNA reads TGCGCCAGCAGCCAACCGACTAGCGGGAGGGCCCAGTACTTC. Its translation: CASSQPTSGRAQYF.

The chain recombines TRBV7-9 with TRBJ1-3; D unclear. The germline V and J ends were trimmed by 9 bases and 0 bases, with 9 bases remaining between them. This CDR3 comprises 13 residues. In germline, CDR1 is SEHNR, CDR2 FQNEAQ (reference sequence). CDR3 in DNA: TGTGCCAGAGGAGAATTCTCTGGAAACACCATATATTTT. This encodes CARGEFSGNTIYF.

In DNA, the CDR3 is TGTGCCATCAGTGCACTCATCAGGGGGTTAAATGAAAAACTGTTTTTT. It translates to CAISALIRGLNEKLFF. The chain couples TRBV10-3 to TRBJ1-4; 7 bases match TRBD1. Unmatched junction bases numbered 10, after V lost 4 bases and J lost 5 bases. Per germline, CDR1 ENHRY and CDR2 SYGVKD. CDR3 length: 16 amino acids.

This chain uses TRBV5-1 with TRBJ1-1; 8 bases align to TRBD1. The CDR3 is 16 amino acids. V dropped 0 bases and J dropped 6; count of bases not matched to a gene: 10. In germline, CDR1 is SGHRS, CDR2 YFSETQ. The CDR3 bases are TGCGCCAGCAGCTTGGGAGACGACAGGGGAATGGCTGAAGCTTTCTTT. It translates to CASSLGDDRGMAEAFF.

The chain employs TRBV7-5 and TRBJ1-6; the table names TRBD1, a call not compared with the DNA. TRBV7-5 is labeled a pseudogene. The CDR3 is 16 amino acids. The CDR3: CARSLRQDGVHSPLHF. The CDR3 nucleotides are TGTGCCAGAAGCTTAAGACAGGATGGAGTCCATTCACCCCTCCACTTT.

The chain couples TRBV12-5 to TRBJ1-1; 9 bases line up with TRBD1. The CDR3 is 14 amino acids. From germline, CDR1 is LGHNT and CDR2 FRNRAP. The V segment lost 9 bases and the J segment 4 bases; nucleotides outside the gene matches: 9. As DNA, the CDR3 is TGTGCTAGCTTTCCCCAGGACAGGGGCACTGAAGCTTTCTTT. This codes for CASFPQDRGTEAFF.

This clone has only a few counts. The chain is built from TRBV15 and TRBJ2-3, with 15 positions matching TRBD2. The CDR3 has 16 residues. The germline V gene has CDR1 LNHNV and CDR2 YYDKDF (reference sequence). V lost 1 base, J lost 4 bases, and 0 bases stayed unmatched. CDR3 nucleotide sequence: TGTGCCACCAGCAGAGGGACTAGCGGGGGGGCAGATACGCAGTATTTT. Translated: CATSRGTSGGADTQYF.

The table lists this clone with a few counts. One junction end does not reproduce the germline sequence, and a read error may be involved. The V and J genes are TRBV10-3 and TRBJ2-7; the match to TRBD2 covers 9 bases. The CDR3 covers 15 residues. Germline V lookup: CDR1 ENHRY, CDR2 SYGVKD. The CDR3 is CASSEETSGSYEQYF. The DNA for the CDR3 is TGTGCCAGCAGTGAAGAGACTAGCGGATCTTACGAGCAGTACTTC.

The CDR3 is CASNRQGVTGELFF. The CDR3 region has the DNA TGTGCCAGTAACCGACAGGGGGTTACCGGGGAGCTGTTTTTT. The chain is built from TRBV19 and TRBJ2-2, with 9 bases identical to TRBD1. Germline CDR1 and CDR2: LNHDA and SQIVND (reference sequence). The J segment lost 5 bases and the V segment lost 7 bases, leaving 5 bases of the junction unmatched. The CDR3 runs 14 residues.

CDR3 amino acids: CAISRQGDGYTF. For the CDR3, the DNA is TGTGCCATCAGCAGACAGGGGGATGGCTACACCTTC. This sequence joins TRBV10-3 and TRBJ1-2, with 9 bases aligning to TRBD1. The germline V gene encodes CDR1 ENHRY and CDR2 SYGVKD. There are 12 residues in the CDR3. The trim removed 6 bases at V and 6 bases at J, leaving 2 bases unmatched.